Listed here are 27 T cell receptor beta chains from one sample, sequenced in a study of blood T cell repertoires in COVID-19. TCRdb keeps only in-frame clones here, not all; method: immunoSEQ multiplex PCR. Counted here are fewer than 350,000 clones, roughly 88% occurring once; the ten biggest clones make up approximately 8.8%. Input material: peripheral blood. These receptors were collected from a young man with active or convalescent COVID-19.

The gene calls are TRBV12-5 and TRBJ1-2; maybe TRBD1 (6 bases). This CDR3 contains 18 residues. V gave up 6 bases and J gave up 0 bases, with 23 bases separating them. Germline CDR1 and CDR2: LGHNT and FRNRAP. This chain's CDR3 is CASGADLDSFLPNYGYTF. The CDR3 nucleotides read TGTGCTAGTGGCGCCGACCTGGACAGTTTTCTTCCTAACTATGGCTACACCTTC. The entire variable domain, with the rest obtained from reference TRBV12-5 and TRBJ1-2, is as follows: DARVTQTPRHKVTEMGQEVTMRCQPILGHNTVFWYRQTMMQGLELLAYFRNRAPLDDSGMPKDRFSAEMPDATLATLKIQPSEPRDSAVYFCASGADLDSFLPNYGYTFGSGTRLTVV.

The CDR3 bases are TGCGCCAGCAGCTGGGGGACAGGGGTGGATCAGCCCCAGCATTTT. Translated: CASSWGTGVDQPQHF. V usage is TRBV5-1 and J usage is TRBJ1-5, with 10 bases identical to TRBD1. Germline V gene data show CDR1 as SGHRS and CDR2 as YFSETQ. There are 15 residues in the CDR3. The trim removed 3 bases at V and 5 bases at J, leaving 5 bases unmatched. Using reference TRBV5-1 and TRBJ1-5 for the parts outside the CDR3, the full variable domain is KAGVTQTPRYLIKTRGQQVTLSCSPISGHRSVSWYQQTPGQGLQFLFEYFSETQRNKGNFPGRFSGRQFSNSRSEMNVSTLELGDSALYLCASSWGTGVDQPQHFGDGTRLSIL.

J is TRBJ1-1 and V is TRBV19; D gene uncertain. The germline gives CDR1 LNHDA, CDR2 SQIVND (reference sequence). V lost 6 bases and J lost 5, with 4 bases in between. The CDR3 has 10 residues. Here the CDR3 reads CASRSTEAFF. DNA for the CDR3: TGTGCCAGTAGATCTACTGAAGCTTTCTTT.

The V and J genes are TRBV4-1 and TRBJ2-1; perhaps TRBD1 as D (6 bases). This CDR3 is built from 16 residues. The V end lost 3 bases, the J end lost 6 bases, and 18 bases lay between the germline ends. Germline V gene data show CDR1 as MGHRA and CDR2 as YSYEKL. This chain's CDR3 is CASSQQSRDRSNEQFF. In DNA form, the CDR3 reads TGCGCCAGCAGCCAGCAATCCCGAGACAGGTCCAATGAGCAGTTCTTC.

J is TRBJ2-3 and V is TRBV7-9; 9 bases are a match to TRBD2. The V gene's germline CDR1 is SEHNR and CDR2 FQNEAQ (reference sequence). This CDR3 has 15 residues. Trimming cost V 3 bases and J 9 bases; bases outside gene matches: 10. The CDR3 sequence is CASSFKVAGAGTQYF. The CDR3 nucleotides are TGTGCCAGCAGCTTTAAGGTAGCGGGGGCAGGGACGCAGTATTTT.

CDR3 protein: CASSRKGQGAPSSYNEQFF. CDR3 bases: TGTGCCAGTAGCCGAAAAGGACAGGGGGCTCCTAGCTCCTACAATGAGCAGTTCTTC. The chain joins TRBV19 to TRBJ2-1; 11 positions agree with TRBD1. Germline lookup yields CDR1 LNHDA and CDR2 SQIVND (reference sequence). The CDR3 length is 19 residues. Trimming at V came to 6 bases and at J to 0 bases, leaving 13 bases not matched to a gene.

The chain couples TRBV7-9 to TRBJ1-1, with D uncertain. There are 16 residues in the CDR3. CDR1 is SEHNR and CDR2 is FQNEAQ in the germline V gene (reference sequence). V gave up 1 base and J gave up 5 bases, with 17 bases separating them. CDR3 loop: CASSLDPPLLWTEAFF. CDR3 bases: TGTGCCAGCAGCTTAGACCCACCACTGTTGTGGACTGAAGCTTTCTTT.

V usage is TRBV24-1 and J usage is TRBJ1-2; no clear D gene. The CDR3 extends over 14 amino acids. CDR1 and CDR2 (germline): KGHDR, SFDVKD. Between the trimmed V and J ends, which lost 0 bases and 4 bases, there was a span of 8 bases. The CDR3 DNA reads TGTGCCACCAGTGATTTGACACGTCTCTATGGCTACACCTTC. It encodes CATSDLTRLYGYTF.

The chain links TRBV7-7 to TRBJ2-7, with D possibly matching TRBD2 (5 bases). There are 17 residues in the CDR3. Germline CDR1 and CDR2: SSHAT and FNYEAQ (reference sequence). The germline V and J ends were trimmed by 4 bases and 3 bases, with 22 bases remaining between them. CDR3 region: CASSSQVWLEGSYEQYF. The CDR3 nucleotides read TGTGCCAGCAGCTCGCAGGTGTGGTTAGAAGGGAGCTACGAGCAGTACTTC.

DNA of the CDR3: TGTGCCAGCAGTAGAGGGACAGGAGATCGGTATGGCTACACCTTC. Translation gives CASSRGTGDRYGYTF. This chain links TRBV27 with TRBJ1-2; 8 bases line up with TRBD1. The J segment lost 5 bases and the V segment lost 5 bases, leaving 10 bases of the junction unmatched. There are 15 residues in the CDR3. Germline CDR1 is MNHEY and CDR2 is SMNVEV (reference sequence).

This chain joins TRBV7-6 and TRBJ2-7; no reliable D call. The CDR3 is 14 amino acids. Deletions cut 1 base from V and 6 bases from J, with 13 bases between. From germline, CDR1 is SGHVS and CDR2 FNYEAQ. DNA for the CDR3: TGTGCCAGCAGCTTAGAGTTTTGGTCGGGCGAGCAGTACTTC. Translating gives CASSLEFWSGEQYF.

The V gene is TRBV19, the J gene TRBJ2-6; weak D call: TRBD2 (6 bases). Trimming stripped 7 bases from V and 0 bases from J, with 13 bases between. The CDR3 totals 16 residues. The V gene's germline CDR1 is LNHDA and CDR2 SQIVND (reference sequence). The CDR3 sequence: CASTEGRASGANVLTF. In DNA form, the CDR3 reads TGTGCCAGTACGGAGGGGAGAGCCTCTGGGGCCAACGTCCTGACTTTC.

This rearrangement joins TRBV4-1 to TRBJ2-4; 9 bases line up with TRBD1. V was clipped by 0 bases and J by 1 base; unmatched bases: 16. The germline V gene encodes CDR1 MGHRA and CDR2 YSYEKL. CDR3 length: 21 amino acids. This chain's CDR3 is CASSQDWVGTGYGEAKNIQYF. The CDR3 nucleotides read TGCGCCAGCAGCCAAGATTGGGTCGGGACAGGGTATGGAGAGGCCAAAAACATTCAGTACTTC.

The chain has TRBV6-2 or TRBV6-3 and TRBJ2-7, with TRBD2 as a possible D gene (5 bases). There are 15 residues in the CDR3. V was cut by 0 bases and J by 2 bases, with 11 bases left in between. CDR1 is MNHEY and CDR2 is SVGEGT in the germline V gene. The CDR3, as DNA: TGTGCCAGCAGTTACTCACGGGGTCCTACCTACGAGCAGTACTTC. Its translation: CASSYSRGPTYEQYF.

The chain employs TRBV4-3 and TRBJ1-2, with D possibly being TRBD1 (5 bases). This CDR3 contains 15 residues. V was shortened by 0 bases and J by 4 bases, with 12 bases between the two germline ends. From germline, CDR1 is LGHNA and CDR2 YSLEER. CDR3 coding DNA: TGCGCCAGCAGCCAAGAGCAGGGCTCTCTCTATGGCTACACCTTC. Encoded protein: CASSQEQGSLYGYTF.

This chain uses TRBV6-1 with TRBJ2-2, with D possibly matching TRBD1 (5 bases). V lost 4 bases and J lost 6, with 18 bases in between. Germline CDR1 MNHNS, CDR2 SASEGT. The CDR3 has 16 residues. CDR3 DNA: TGTGCCAGCAGTGCCGGGTGGGGCTTCCGGGCCGGGGAGCTGTTTTTT. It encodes CASSAGWGFRAGELFF.

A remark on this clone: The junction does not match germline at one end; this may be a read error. CDR3 residues: CASEWRDRQNF. For the CDR3, the DNA is TGTGCCAGCGAGTGGAGGGACCGACAGAACTTC. This chain joins TRBV6-5 and TRBJ2-7; perhaps TRBD2 as D (6 bases). This CDR3 has 11 amino acids. Germline-derived CDR1 and CDR2 are MNHEY and SVGAGI.

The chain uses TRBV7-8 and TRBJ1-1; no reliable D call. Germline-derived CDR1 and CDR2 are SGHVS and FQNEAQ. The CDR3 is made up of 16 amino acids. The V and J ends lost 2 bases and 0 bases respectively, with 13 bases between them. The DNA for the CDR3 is TGTGCCAGCAGCTTAATGTATGCGACATTGAACACTGAAGCTTTCTTT. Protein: CASSLMYATLNTEAFF. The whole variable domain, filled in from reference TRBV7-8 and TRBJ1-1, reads GAGVSQSPRYKVAKRGQDVALRCDPISGHVSLFWYQQALGQGPEFLTYFQNEAQLDKSGLPSDRFFAERPEGSVSTLKIQRTQQEDSAVYLCASSLMYATLNTEAFFGQGTRLTVV.

The CDR3 sequence is CASSHPDRGSNEQFF. DNA for the CDR3: TGTGCCAGCAGCCACCCTGACAGGGGGTCGAATGAGCAGTTCTTC. The chain links TRBV5-4 to TRBJ2-1; 9 nucleotides align to TRBD1. The CDR3 is made up of 15 amino acids. Germline V lookup: CDR1 SGHNT, CDR2 YYREEE (reference sequence). With V trimmed by 4 bases and J by 7 bases, 9 bases remained unmatched. Full variable domain (outside the CDR3, taken from reference TRBV5-4 and TRBJ2-1): ETGVTQSPTHLIKTRGQQVTLRCSSQSGHNTVSWYQQALGQGPQFIFQYYREEENGRGNFPPRFSGLQFPNYSSELNVNALELDDSALYLCASSHPDRGSNEQFFGPGTRLTVL.

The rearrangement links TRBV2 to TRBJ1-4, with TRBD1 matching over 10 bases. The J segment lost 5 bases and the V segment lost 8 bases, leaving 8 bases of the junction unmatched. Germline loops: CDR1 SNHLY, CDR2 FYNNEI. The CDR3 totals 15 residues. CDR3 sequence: CASCRDRGSNEKLFF. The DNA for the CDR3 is TGTGCCAGCTGCCGGGACAGGGGCAGCAATGAAAAACTGTTTTTT.

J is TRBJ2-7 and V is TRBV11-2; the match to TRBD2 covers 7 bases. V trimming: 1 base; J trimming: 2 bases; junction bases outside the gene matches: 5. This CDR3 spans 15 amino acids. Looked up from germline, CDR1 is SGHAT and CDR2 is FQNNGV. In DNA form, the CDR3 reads TGTGCCAGCAGCTTAGTAGGTAGCGGGCCCTACGAGCAGTACTTC. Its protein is CASSLVGSGPYEQYF.

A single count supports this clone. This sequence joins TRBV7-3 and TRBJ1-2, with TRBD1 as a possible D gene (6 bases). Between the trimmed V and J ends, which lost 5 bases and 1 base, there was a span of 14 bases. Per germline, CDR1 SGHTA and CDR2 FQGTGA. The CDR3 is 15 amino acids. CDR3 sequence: CASSGGQIYNYGYTF. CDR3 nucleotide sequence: TGTGCCAGCAGCGGAGGACAGATATATAACTATGGCTACACCTTC.

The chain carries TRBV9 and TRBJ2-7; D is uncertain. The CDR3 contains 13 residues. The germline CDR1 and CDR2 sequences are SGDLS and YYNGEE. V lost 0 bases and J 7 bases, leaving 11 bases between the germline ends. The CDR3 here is CASSVASSREQYF. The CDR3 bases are TGTGCCAGCAGCGTAGCAAGCTCCAGGGAGCAGTACTTC.

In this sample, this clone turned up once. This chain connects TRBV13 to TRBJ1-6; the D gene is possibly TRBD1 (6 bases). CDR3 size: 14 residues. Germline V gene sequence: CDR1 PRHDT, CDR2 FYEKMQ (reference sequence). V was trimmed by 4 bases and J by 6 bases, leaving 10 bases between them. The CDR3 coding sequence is TGTGCCAGCAGCTCGGGACACGGTAATTCACCCCTCCACTTT. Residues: CASSSGHGNSPLHF.

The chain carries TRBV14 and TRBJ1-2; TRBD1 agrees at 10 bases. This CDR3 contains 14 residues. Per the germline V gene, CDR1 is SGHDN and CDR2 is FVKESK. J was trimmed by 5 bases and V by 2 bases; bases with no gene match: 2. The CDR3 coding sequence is TGTGCCAGCAGCCAATCGGGACAGGGGTATGGCTACACCTTC. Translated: CASSQSGQGYGYTF.

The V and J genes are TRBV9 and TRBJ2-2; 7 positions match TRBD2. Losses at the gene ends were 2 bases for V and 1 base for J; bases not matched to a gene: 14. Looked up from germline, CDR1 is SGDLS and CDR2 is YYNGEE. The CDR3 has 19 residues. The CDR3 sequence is CASSVSPGLGGGNTGELFF. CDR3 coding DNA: TGTGCCAGCAGCGTTTCCCCCGGTCTAGGCGGGGGGAACACCGGGGAGCTGTTTTTT.

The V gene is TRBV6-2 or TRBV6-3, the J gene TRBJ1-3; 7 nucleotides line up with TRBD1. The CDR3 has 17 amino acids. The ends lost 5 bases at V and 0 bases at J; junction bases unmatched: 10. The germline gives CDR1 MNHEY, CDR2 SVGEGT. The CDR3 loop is CASSRRGQEHSGNTIYF. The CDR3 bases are TGTGCCAGCAGTCGCCGAGGACAGGAACACTCTGGAAACACCATATATTTT.